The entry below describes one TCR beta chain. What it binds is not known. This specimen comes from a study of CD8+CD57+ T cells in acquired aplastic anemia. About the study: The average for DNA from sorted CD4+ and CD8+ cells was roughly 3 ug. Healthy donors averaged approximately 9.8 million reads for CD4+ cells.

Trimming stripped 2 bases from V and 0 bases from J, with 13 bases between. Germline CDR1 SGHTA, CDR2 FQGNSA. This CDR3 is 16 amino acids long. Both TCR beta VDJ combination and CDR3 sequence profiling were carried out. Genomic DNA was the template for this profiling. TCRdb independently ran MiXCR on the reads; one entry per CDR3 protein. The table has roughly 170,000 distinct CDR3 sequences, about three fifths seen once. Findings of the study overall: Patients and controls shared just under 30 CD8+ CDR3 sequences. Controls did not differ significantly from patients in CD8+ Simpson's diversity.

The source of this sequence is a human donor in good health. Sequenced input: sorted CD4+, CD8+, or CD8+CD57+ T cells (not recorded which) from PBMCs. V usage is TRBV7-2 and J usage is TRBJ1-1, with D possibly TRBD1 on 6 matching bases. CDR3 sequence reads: CASSLMATGLNTEAFF. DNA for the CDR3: TGTGCCAGCAGCTTAATGGCGACAGGATTGAACACTGAAGCTTTCTTT.